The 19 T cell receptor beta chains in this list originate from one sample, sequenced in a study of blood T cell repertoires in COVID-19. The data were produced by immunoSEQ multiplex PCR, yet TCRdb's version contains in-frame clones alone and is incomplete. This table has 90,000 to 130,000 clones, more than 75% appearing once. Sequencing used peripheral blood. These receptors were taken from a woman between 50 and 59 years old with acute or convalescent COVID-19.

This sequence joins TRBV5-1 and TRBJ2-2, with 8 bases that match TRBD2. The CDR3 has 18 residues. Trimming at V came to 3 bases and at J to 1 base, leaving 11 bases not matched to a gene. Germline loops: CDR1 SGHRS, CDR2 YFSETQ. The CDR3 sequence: CASSSGRGVAENTGELFF. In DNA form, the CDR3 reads TGCGCCAGCAGCTCGGGGCGGGGGGTTGCGGAGAACACCGGGGAGCTGTTTTTT.

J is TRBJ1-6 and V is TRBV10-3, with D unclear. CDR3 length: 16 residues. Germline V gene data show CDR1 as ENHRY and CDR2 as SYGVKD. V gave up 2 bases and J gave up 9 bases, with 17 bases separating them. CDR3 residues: CAISEVDSREGSPLHF. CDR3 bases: TGTGCCATCAGTGAGGTGGACTCTAGGGAAGGTTCACCCCTCCACTTT.

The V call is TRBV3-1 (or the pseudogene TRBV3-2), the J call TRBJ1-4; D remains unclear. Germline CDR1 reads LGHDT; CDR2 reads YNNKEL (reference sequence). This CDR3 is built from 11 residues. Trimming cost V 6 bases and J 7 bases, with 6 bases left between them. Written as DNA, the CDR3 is TGTGCCAGCAGTCGCAGTGAAAAACTGTTTTTT. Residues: CASSRSEKLFF.

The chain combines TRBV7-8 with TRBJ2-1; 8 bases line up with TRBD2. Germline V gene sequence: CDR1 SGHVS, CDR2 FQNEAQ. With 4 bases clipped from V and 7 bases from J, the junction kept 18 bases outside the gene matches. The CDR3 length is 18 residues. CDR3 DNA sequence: TGTGCCAGCAGCTATCTGGTGTCTGGTAGCGGGATTGTAAATGAGCAGTTCTTC. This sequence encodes CASSYLVSGSGIVNEQFF.

In DNA, the CDR3 is TGTGCCAGCAGCTCTTGGACAGGGACAGATACGCAGTATTTT. Its protein is CASSSWTGTDTQYF. The V gene is TRBV5-6, the J gene TRBJ2-3; 8 bases align to TRBD1. V lost 3 bases and J lost 3; bases outside the gene matches: 3. This CDR3 region has 14 residues. Germline values: CDR1 SGHDT, CDR2 YYEEEE.

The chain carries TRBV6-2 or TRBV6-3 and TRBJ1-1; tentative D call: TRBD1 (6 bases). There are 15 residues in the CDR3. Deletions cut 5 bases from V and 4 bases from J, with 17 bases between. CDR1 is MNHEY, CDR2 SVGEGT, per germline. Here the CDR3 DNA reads TGTGCCAGCAGTCCCCGGGGGGGGCTCACCACTGAAGCTTTCTTT. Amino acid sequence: CASSPRGGLTTEAFF.

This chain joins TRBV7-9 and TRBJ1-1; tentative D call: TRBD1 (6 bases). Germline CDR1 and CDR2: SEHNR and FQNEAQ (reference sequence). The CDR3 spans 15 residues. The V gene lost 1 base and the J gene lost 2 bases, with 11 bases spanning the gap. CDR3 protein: CASSLVGRGNTEAFF. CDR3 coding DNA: TGTGCCAGCAGCTTAGTGGGCAGGGGAAACACTGAAGCTTTCTTT. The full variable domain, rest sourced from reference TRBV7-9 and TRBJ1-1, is DTGVSQNPRHKITKRGQNVTFRCDPISEHNRLYWYRQTLGQGPEFLTYFQNEAQLEKSRLLSDRFSAERPKGSFSTLEIQRTEQGDSAMYLCASSLVGRGNTEAFFGQGTRLTVV.

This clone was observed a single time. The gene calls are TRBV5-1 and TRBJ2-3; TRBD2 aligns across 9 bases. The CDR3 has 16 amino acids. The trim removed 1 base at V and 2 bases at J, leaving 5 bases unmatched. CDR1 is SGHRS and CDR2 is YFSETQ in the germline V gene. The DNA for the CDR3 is TGCGCCAGCAGCTTGCCGCTAGCGGGAAACACAGATACGCAGTATTTT. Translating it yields CASSLPLAGNTDTQYF. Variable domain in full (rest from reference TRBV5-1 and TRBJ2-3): KAGVTQTPRYLIKTRGQQVTLSCSPISGHRSVSWYQQTPGQGLQFLFEYFSETQRNKGNFPGRFSGRQFSNSRSEMNVSTLELGDSALYLCASSLPLAGNTDTQYFGPGTRLTVL.

DNA for the CDR3: TGTGCCAGTAGCCTGACAGGGGTTAACGCAGCAGATACGCAGTATTTT. Amino acid sequence: CASSLTGVNAADTQYF. The chain carries TRBV19 and TRBJ2-3; 8 bases agree with TRBD1. The CDR3 runs to 16 residues. Germline V gene sequence: CDR1 LNHDA, CDR2 SQIVND (reference sequence). V lost 6 bases, J lost 4 bases, and 12 bases stayed unmatched.

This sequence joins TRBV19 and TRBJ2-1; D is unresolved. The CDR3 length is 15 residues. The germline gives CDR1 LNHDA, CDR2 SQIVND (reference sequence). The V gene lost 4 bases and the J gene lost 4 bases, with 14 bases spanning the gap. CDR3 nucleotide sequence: TGTGCCAGTAGTACCACTACGACCCTATACAATGAGCAGTTCTTC. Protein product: CASSTTTTLYNEQFF.

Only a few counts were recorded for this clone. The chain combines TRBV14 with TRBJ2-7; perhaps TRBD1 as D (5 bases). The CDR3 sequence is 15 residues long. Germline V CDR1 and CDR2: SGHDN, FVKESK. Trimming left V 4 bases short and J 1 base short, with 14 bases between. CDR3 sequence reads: CASSPPWQGSYEQYF. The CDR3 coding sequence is TGTGCCAGCAGCCCCCCATGGCAGGGTTCCTACGAGCAGTACTTC.

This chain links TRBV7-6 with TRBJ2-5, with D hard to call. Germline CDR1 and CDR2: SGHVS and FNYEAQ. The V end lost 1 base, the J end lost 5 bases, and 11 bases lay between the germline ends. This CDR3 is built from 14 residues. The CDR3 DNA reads TGTGCCAGCAGCTTAGTTATAGCCCGGGAGACCCAGTACTTC. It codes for CASSLVIARETQYF.

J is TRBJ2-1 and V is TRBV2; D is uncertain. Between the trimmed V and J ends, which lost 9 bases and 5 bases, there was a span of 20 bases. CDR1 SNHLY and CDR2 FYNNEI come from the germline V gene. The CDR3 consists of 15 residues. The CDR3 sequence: CARVVLQERDNEQFF. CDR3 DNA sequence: TGTGCCAGGGTAGTTTTGCAGGAAAGAGACAATGAGCAGTTCTTC.

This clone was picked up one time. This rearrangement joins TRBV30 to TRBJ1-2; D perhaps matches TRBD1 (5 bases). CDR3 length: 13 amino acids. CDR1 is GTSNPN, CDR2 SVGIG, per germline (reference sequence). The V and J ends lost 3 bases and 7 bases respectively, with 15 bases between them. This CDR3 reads CAWRLGTSGGYTF. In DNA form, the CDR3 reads TGTGCCTGGAGACTCGGGACTAGTGGTGGCTACACCTTC.

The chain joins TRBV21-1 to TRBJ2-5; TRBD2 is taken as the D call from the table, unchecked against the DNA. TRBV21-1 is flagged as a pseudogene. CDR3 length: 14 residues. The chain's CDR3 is CASSFVGGQETQYF. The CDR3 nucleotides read TGTGCCAGCTCGTTTGTGGGGGGGCAAGAGACCCAGTACTTC.

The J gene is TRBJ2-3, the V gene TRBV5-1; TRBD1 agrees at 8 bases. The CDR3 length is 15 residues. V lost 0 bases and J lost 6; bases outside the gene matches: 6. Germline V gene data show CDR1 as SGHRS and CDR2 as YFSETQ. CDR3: CASSLGAGGLDTQYF. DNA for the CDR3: TGCGCCAGCAGCTTGGGGGCAGGGGGCTTGGATACGCAGTATTTT. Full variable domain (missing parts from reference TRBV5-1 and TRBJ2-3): KAGVTQTPRYLIKTRGQQVTLSCSPISGHRSVSWYQQTPGQGLQFLFEYFSETQRNKGNFPGRFSGRQFSNSRSEMNVSTLELGDSALYLCASSLGAGGLDTQYFGPGTRLTVL.

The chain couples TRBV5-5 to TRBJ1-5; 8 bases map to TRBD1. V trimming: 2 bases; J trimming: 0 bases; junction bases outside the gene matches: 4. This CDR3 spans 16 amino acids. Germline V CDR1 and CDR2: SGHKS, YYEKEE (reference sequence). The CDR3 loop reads CASSLGQGNSNQPQHF. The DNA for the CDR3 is TGTGCCAGCAGCTTAGGACAGGGAAATAGCAATCAGCCCCAGCATTTT.

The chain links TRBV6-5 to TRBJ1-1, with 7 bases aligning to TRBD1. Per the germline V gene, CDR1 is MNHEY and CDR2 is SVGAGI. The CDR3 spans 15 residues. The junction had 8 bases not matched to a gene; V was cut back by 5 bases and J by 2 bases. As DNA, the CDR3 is TGTGCCAGCAGTACCTCGACAGGGCTAAACACTGAAGCTTTCTTT. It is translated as CASSTSTGLNTEAFF.

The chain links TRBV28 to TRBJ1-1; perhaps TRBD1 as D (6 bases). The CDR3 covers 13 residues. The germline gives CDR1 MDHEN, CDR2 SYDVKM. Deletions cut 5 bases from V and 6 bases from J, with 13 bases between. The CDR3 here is CASSTTGRAEAFF. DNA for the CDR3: TGTGCCAGCAGTACAACAGGGAGGGCTGAAGCTTTCTTT.